The 15 T cell receptor beta chains listed next were all sequenced from one sample in a study of shared clonotypes between healthy human individuals. TCRdb's copy holds only in-frame clones and misses some; the assay was immunoSEQ multiplex PCR. The repertoire holds 400,000 to 600,000 clones, with 70% to 80% as singletons. Material: PBMCs. The receptors come from a woman aged 40 to 55 in good health. Some clones in this sample may be carry-over from other donors' samples.

The genes are TRBV7-8 and TRBJ1-1; unclear D gene. The CDR3 length is 13 residues. V lost 1 base and J lost 6, with 9 bases in between. In germline, CDR1 is SGHVS, CDR2 FQNEAQ. The CDR3 region is CASSLDWASEAFF. In DNA, the CDR3 is TGTGCCAGCAGCTTAGATTGGGCATCTGAAGCTTTCTTT.

This chain uses TRBV7-8 with TRBJ1-5; 7 nucleotides align to TRBD1. V lost 0 bases and J lost 4; bases outside the gene matches: 3. From germline, CDR1 is SGHVS and CDR2 FQNEAQ. The CDR3 totals 15 residues. CDR3 DNA sequence: TGTGCCAGCAGCTTAGCCCGGACAGGTAATCAGCCCCAGCATTTT. It is translated as CASSLARTGNQPQHF.

This chain links TRBV7-8 with TRBJ2-7; D unresolved. Germline CDR1 is SGHVS and CDR2 is FQNEAQ. The CDR3 sequence is 11 residues long. V gave up 5 bases and J gave up 4 bases, with 6 bases separating them. The CDR3 region is CASSNRYEQYF. In DNA, the CDR3 is TGTGCCAGCAGCAATAGATACGAGCAGTACTTC.

This chain uses TRBV29-1 with TRBJ2-7; D is tentatively TRBD1 or TRBD2 (5 bases each). The CDR3 length is 12 residues. V was shortened by 7 bases and J by 7 bases, with 17 bases between the two germline ends. Germline CDR1 and CDR2: SQVTM and ANQGSEA. The CDR3 region is CSATGLGREQYF. As DNA, the CDR3 is TGCAGCGCCACAGGACTGGGACGGGAGCAGTACTTC.

The V call is TRBV7-3, the J call TRBJ2-6; D possibly corresponds to TRBD2 (6 bases). CDR3 length equals 16 residues. Trimming took 1 base from V and 2 from J, leaving 9 bases between them. Germline V lookup: CDR1 SGHTA, CDR2 FQGTGA. CDR3 sequence: CASSLSAGTGANVLTF. DNA for the CDR3: TGTGCCAGCAGCTTAAGCGCGGGAACTGGGGCCAACGTCCTGACTTTC. Variable domain in full (rest from reference TRBV7-3 and TRBJ2-6): GAGVSQTPSNKVTEKGKYVELRCDPISGHTALYWYRQSLGQGPEFLIYFQGTGAADDSGLPNDRFFAVRPEGSVSTLKIQRTERGDSAVYLCASSLSAGTGANVLTFGAGSRLTVL.

CDR3 residues: CASSSSDRGPYEQYF. The CDR3 DNA reads as TGTGCCAGCAGCTCATCGGACAGGGGGCCCTACGAGCAGTACTTC. The rearrangement links TRBV7-9 to TRBJ2-7, with TRBD1 matching 11 bases. Germline trimming cut 4 bases from V and 2 bases from J; bases unmatched to any gene: 4. Per the germline V gene, CDR1 is SEHNR and CDR2 is FQNEAQ (reference sequence). There are 15 residues in the CDR3.

About this clone itself: Its ends do not fully match the called genes, so a read error is possible. The V gene is TRBV6-5, the J gene TRBJ1-5, with 7 bases lining up with TRBD1. The CDR3 covers 13 residues. CDR1 is MNHEY and CDR2 is SVGAGI in the germline V gene. The CDR3 DNA follows: TGTGCCAGCGGGGGGACAGCTAATCGGCCCCAGCATTTT. It is translated as CASGGTANRPQHF.

The chain couples TRBV5-1 to TRBJ2-5, with TRBD2 matching 9 bases. Near its end, the DNA agrees better with TRBJ2-7, so the J call may be wrong. There are 16 residues in the CDR3. Germline-derived CDR1 and CDR2 are SGHRS and YFSETQ. The CDR3 DNA reads TGCGCCAGCAGCTTGGGGTTTATAGCGGGAGTGGGCGAGCAGTACTTC. Protein product: CASSLGFIAGVGEQYF.

This rearrangement joins TRBV5-1 to TRBJ2-3, with 11 bases aligning to TRBD2. This CDR3 has 20 residues. CDR1 is SGHRS and CDR2 is YFSETQ in the germline V gene. After removal of 0 bases from V and 5 bases from J, the junction contained 17 bases not matched to a gene. The CDR3 DNA follows: TGCGCCAGCAGCTTGGTCTGGTGGGGGACTAGCGGTCCCCCGGTAGATACGCAGTATTTT. Translating gives CASSLVWWGTSGPPVDTQYF.

This chain joins TRBV11-3 and TRBJ2-7, with 10 bases lining up with TRBD2. Trimming cost V 3 bases and J 5 bases; bases outside gene matches: 7. This CDR3 has 15 residues. Germline loops: CDR1 SGHNT, CDR2 YENEEA. DNA for the CDR3: TGTGCCAGCAGCTTTTCCCTAGCGGGAGTTCACGAGCAGTACTTC. The encoded protein is CASSFSLAGVHEQYF.

This clone was detected once. The chain joins TRBV19 to TRBJ2-3; no reliable D call. This CDR3 spans 12 amino acids. Trimming shortened V by 5 bases and J by 2 bases, and 5 bases separated the two germline ends. Germline CDR1 is LNHDA and CDR2 is SQIVND (reference sequence). The CDR3 loop reads CASSDNTDTQYF. CDR3 nucleotide sequence: TGTGCCAGTAGTGACAACACAGATACGCAGTATTTT.

This clone was detected a few times. The chain couples TRBV5-1 to TRBJ2-3; 7 bases fit TRBD2. From germline, CDR1 is SGHRS and CDR2 YFSETQ. This CDR3 region has 15 residues. V lost 2 bases to trimming and J lost 2 bases; unmatched junction nucleotides: 5. The CDR3 protein is CASSFGLDHTDTQYF. The CDR3 DNA is TGCGCCAGCAGCTTTGGACTAGACCACACAGATACGCAGTATTTT. Looking up the rest from reference TRBV5-1 and TRBJ2-3 gives the full variable domain: KAGVTQTPRYLIKTRGQQVTLSCSPISGHRSVSWYQQTPGQGLQFLFEYFSETQRNKGNFPGRFSGRQFSNSRSEMNVSTLELGDSALYLCASSFGLDHTDTQYFGPGTRLTVL.

J is TRBJ1-5 and V is TRBV6-5, with a weak D call TRBD1 (5 bases). This CDR3 is built from 14 residues. From germline, CDR1 is MNHEY and CDR2 SVGAGI. V was trimmed by 7 bases and J by 7 bases, leaving 17 bases between them. CDR3 protein: CASKNQGREQPQHF. In DNA, the CDR3 is TGTGCCAGCAAAAATCAGGGCAGGGAGCAGCCCCAGCATTTT.

The rearrangement joins TRBV7-2 to TRBJ2-3; D may be TRBD1 or TRBD2 (5 bases each). CDR3 size: 13 residues. Trimming took 5 bases from V and 4 from J, leaving 10 bases between them. Germline V CDR1 and CDR2: SGHTA, FQGNSA. The CDR3 loop is CASSIGTSDTQYF. For the CDR3, the DNA is TGTGCCAGCAGCATTGGGACCTCAGATACGCAGTATTTT.

The J gene is TRBJ2-1, the V gene TRBV6-1; TRBD1 matches 7 bases. The V gene's germline CDR1 is MNHNS and CDR2 SASEGT. The CDR3 covers 16 residues. J lost 0 bases, V lost 1 base, and 3 bases had no gene match. The CDR3 DNA reads TGTGCCAGCAGTGAAGAGGGACAGAGCTCCTACAATGAGCAGTTCTTC. It translates to CASSEEGQSSYNEQFF.